This entry describes one T cell receptor beta chain. Recruits, aged roughly 18 to 90 years, lived in 25 or so US areas. Cohort 3 recovered donors had two negative PCRs, clearance, or symptom resolution. The data were obtained in a study of blood T cell repertoires in COVID-19. Study-level information: The study drew acute and convalescent COVID-19 samples from the United States, Italy and Spain.

Germline CDR1 and CDR2: SGHTA and FQGTGA. This CDR3 has 16 amino acids. Between the trimmed V and J ends, which lost 4 bases and 4 bases, there was a span of 16 bases. Per the original data handling: Amplified reference gene primers provided the basis for estimating nucleated cell counts. The assay was immunoSEQ multiplex PCR, and TCRdb's table has in-frame clones only and misses some. Clone size and the V and J calls come from that table; the DNA yielded D and trimming. The sample contains 200,000 to 250,000 clones, under 85% of which appear only once. This sequence joins TRBV7-3 and TRBJ2-2, with a possible D match to TRBD1 (5 bases). Sequenced input: PBMCs or T cells enriched from blood (not recorded which). The sequence was collected from a man aged 55 to 69 who had recovered from COVID-19. The CDR3 DNA is TGTGCCAGCAGCTCCGAGTCAGGGCTTAGCACCGGGGAGCTGTTTTTT. It encodes CASSSESGLSTGELFF.